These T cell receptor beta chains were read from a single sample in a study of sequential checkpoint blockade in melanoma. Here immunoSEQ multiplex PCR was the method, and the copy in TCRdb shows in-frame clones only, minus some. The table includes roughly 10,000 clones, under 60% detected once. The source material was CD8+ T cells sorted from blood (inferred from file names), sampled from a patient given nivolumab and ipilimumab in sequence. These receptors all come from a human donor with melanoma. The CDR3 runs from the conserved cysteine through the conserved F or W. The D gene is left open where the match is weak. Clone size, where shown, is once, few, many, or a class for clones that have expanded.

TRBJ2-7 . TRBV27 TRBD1 TGTGCCAGCAGTCCGCGGGACAGGGGACGGTCCTACGAGCAGTACTTC CASSPRDRGRSYEQYF
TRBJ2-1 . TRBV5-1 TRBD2 TGCGCCAGCAGCTTGCGTCCTAGCGGGAGGGCCGTAACCTACAATGAGCAGTTCTTC CASSLRPSGRAVTYNEQFF
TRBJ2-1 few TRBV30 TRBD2 TGTGCCTCAACGCTGGCGGGAGCTGACAATGAGCAGTTCTTC CASTLAGADNEQFF
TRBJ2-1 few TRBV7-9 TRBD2 TGTGCCAGCACTTCTAGCGGGGCATACAATGAGCAGTTCTTC CASTSSGAYNEQFF
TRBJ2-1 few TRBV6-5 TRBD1 TGTGCCAGCAGTTACTCGGCAGGGGGTTACAATGAGCAGTTCTTC CASSYSAGGYNEQFF
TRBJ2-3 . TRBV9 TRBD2 TGTGCCAGCAGCGTGAGCGGGAGGGAGGCAGATACGCAGTATTTT CASSVSGREADTQYF
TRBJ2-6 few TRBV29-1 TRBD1 TGCAGCGTTGGTGGGACAGGGCCCTCTGGGGCCAACGTCCTGACTTTC CSVGGTGPSGANVLTF
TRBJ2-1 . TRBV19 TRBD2 TGTGCCAGTAGTATAGATAGGACTAGCGGGAGTATCTACAATGAGCAGTTCTTC CASSIDRTSGSIYNEQFF
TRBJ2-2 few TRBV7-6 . TGTGCCAGCAGCTTCACAACCACCGGGGAGCTGTTTTTT CASSFTTTGELFF
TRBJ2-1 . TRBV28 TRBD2 TGTGCCAGCAGTATGACTAGCGCCATTGGGGATGAGCAGTTCTTC CASSMTSAIGDEQFF
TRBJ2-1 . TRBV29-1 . TGCAGCGTTGAAGATGGGGGGAGTGCGGACAATGAGCAGTTCTTC CSVEDGGSADNEQFF
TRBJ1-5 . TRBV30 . TGTGCCTGGAGTGCGACTTTTGGGACTGCCGTAATAGCTCAGCATTTT CAWSATFGTAVIAQHF
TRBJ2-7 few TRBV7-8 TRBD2 TGTGCCAGCAGCTTAGCCCCCGGACTAGCGGGAACCTACGAGCAGTACTTC CASSLAPGLAGTYEQYF
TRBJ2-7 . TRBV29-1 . TGCAGCGCCGAGACGATGTACAGTTCCAACTACGAGCAGTACTTC CSAETMYSSNYEQYF
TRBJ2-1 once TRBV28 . TGTGCCAGCAGCCTACTAGTAAATGAGCAGTTCTTC CASSLLVNEQFF
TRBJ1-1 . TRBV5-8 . TGTGCCAGCAGCTTTTCTGTATACACTGAAGCTTTCTTT CASSFSVYTEAFF
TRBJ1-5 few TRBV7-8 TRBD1 TGTGCCAGCAGTTCAGGACAGGGGAATCAGCCCCAGCATTTT CASSSGQGNQPQHF
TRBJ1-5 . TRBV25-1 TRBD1 TGTGCCAGCAGGGGACAGGCGTTGGGGCCCCAGCATTTT CASRGQALGPQHF
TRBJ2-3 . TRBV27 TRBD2 TGTGCCAGCGGGCTAGCGGGAGAGTTAGATACGCAGTATTTT CASGLAGELDTQYF
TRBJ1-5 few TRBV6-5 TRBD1 TGTGCCAGCAGAGAGGGGGCGAATCAGCCCCAGCATTTT CASREGANQPQHF
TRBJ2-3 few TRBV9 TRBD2 TGTGCCAGCAGCCGACCGGGGCGGGAGGGCCTCGCAGATACGCAGTATTTT CASSRPGREGLADTQYF
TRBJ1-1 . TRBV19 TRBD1 TGTGCCAGTAGTCCGGGACAGGGTATGGGCACTGAAGCTTTCTTT CASSPGQGMGTEAFF
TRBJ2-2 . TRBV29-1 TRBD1 TGCAGCGTCCTCCGGGACAGGGAGAACACCGGGGAGCTGTTTTTT CSVLRDRENTGELFF
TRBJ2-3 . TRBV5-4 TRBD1 TGTGCCAGCAGCCCCTCCACAGGGGCAACAGATACGCAGTATTTT CASSPSTGATDTQYF
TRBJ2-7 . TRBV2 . TGTGCCAGCACCGCCGACAGCCCCCTCTCCTACGAGCAGTACTTC CASTADSPLSYEQYF
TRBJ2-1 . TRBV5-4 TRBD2 TGCGCCAGCAGCCAAGATGGCGGGAGCGGCGATGAGCAGTTCTTC CASSQDGGSGDEQFF
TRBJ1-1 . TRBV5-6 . TGTGCCAGCAGCGGCGGGTTAATGAACACTGAAGCTTTCTTT CASSGGLMNTEAFF
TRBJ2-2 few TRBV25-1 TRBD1 TGTGCCAGCAGTGAGGCAGGGGGCACCGGGGAGCTGTTTTTT CASSEAGGTGELFF